Reported below is one T cell receptor (beta chain). The sample belongs to a study of T-cell reconstitution after alpha-beta-depleted transplantation in children. Library preparation (for TCRbeta) was performed with unique molecular identifiers. TCRdb re-called the PCR reads through MiXCR, storing one row per CDR3 protein. The repertoire consists of 640,000 or so distinct CDR3 sequences, with around 16% occurring once and the leading ten covering 1.1%. The CDR3 consists of 15 residues. V was shortened by 6 bases and J by 2 bases, with 14 bases between the two germline ends. The origin of this receptor is a human donor who donated a stem cell graft to a child with acute myeloid leukemia. The chain links TRBV12-3 or TRBV12-4 to TRBJ1-3; D gene unclear. The specimen comprised PBMCs from the stem cell graft donor, sampled from the stem cell graft. CDR3 DNA: TGTGCCAGCAGCTCCGACGGGGTGCCTGGAAACACCATATATTTT. Its protein product is CASSSDGVPGNTIYF.